This TCR beta chain appears in the sequencing data of a study of T cell changes during pregnancy in multiple sclerosis. CDR3 length equals 16 residues. Unmatched junction bases numbered 6, after V lost 3 bases and J lost 2 bases. From germline, CDR1 is MNHEY and CDR2 SMNVEV (reference sequence). TCRdb's table, derived via immunoSEQ multiplex PCR, lists solely in-frame clones and lacks some. This table has about 89,000 clones, about 94% appearing once. J is TRBJ2-3 and V is TRBV27; TRBD1 aligns across 9 bases. This sequence was found in a female donor in good health, enrolled as a control in a pregnancy study. The specimen comprised peripheral blood, sampled after pregnancy. The CDR3 DNA sequence: TGTGCCAGCAGTTTCAACAGGGGGCTTATCACAGATACGCAGTATTTT. It specifies CASSFNRGLITDTQYF.